The 13 T cell receptor beta chains listed next were all sequenced from one sample in a study of circulating tumor DNA in untreated peripheral T-cell lymphoma. Some clones are missing from TCRdb's copy, which holds only in-frame ones; the method was immunoSEQ multiplex PCR. The sample contains about 2,500 clones, roughly 86% of which appear only once. The sample consisted of tumor tissue. These receptors all come from a human donor with peripheral T-cell lymphoma.

V usage is TRBV6-8 and J usage is TRBJ2-7; D gene unclear. This CDR3 contains 17 residues. The V end was cut by 1 base, the J end by 3 bases, with 19 bases between. CDR1 and CDR2 (germline): MNHGY, SAAAGT. This CDR3 reads CASSYCDYRLFGYEQYF. In nucleotides, the CDR3 is TGTGCCAGCAGTTACTGTGATTACCGACTCTTTGGCTACGAGCAGTACTTC.

This chain joins TRBV28 and TRBJ1-2, with a weak D call TRBD1 (6 bases). V dropped 3 bases and J dropped 7 bases, with 24 bases sitting between them. The CDR3 is 17 residues long. CDR1 MDHEN and CDR2 SYDVKM come from the germline V gene. CDR3 loop: CASSFGGRDQGGSGYTF. CDR3 sequence (DNA): TGTGCCAGCAGTTTTGGGGGCAGGGACCAGGGTGGTTCTGGCTACACCTTC.

The chain recombines TRBV23-1 with TRBJ2-1; a possible D gene is TRBD2 (6 bases). TRBV23-1 is labeled an ORF, and its function is uncertain. CDR3 length equals 14 residues. Trimming cost V 6 bases and J 7 bases, with 16 bases left between them. CDR3 DNA: TGCGCCAGCAGCCAGGGACTGCTGATAAATGAGCAGTTCTTC. It codes for CASSQGLLINEQFF.

This chain connects TRBV6-8 to TRBJ2-3, with 9 bases identical to TRBD2. CDR1 MNHGY and CDR2 SAAAGT come from the germline V gene. This CDR3 spans 13 amino acids. Losses at the gene ends were 10 bases for V and 2 bases for J; bases not matched to a gene: 4. CDR3 sequence (DNA): TGTGCCATTGCTAGCGGGGCCACAGATACGCAGTATTTT. This codes for CAIASGATDTQYF.

V is TRBV11-3 and J is TRBJ2-5; possibly TRBD2 for D (6 bases). Trimming removed 2 bases at V and 2 bases at J, with 12 bases between. Germline-derived CDR1 and CDR2 are SGHNT and YENEEA. The CDR3 has 15 residues. This CDR3 reads CASSLWPGAQETQYF. The CDR3 DNA sequence: TGTGCCAGCAGCTTATGGCCGGGAGCGCAAGAGACCCAGTACTTC.

The chain has TRBV11-3 and TRBJ2-5; 9 positions agree with TRBD2. Germline trimming cut 2 bases from V and 6 bases from J; bases unmatched to any gene: 7. This CDR3 spans 15 amino acids. Per germline, CDR1 SGHNT and CDR2 YENEEA. The CDR3 loop is CASSLFRSGRQTQYF. The DNA of the CDR3 is TGTGCCAGCAGCTTATTTAGGAGCGGGAGGCAGACCCAGTACTTC.

The chain links TRBV28 to TRBJ1-2; no clear D. The germline V gene encodes CDR1 MDHEN and CDR2 SYDVKM. The CDR3 has 13 amino acids. V gave up 1 base and J gave up 6 bases, with 9 bases separating them. CDR3 sequence reads: CASSLYQMDGYTF. The CDR3 coding sequence is TGTGCCAGCAGTTTATATCAAATGGATGGCTACACCTTC.

This chain connects TRBV18 to TRBJ2-7; unclear D gene. Trimming shortened V by 0 bases and J by 1 base, and 4 bases separated the two germline ends. The length of the CDR3 is 13 residues. Germline CDR1 is KGHSH and CDR2 is LQKENI. The CDR3 sequence is CASSPPGSYEQYF. In nucleotides, the CDR3 is TGTGCCAGCTCACCACCGGGTTCCTACGAGCAGTACTTC.

The chain is built from TRBV15 and TRBJ2-7, with 7 bases matching TRBD2. Germline values: CDR1 LNHNV, CDR2 YYDKDF (reference sequence). The CDR3 has 15 residues. Losses at the gene ends were 1 base for V and 3 bases for J; bases not matched to a gene: 6. In DNA, the CDR3 is TGTGCCACCAGCAGAGTTTCCGAGCGGGGCTACGAGCAGTACTTC. As protein: CATSRVSERGYEQYF.

The CDR3 region is CAWTIGQTHEKLFF. The CDR3 region has the DNA TGTGCCTGGACCATAGGACAGACTCATGAAAAACTGTTTTTT. The chain joins TRBV30 to TRBJ1-4; D might be TRBD1 (6 bases). Trimming cost V 4 bases and J 6 bases, with 15 bases left between them. The CDR3 has 14 residues. Germline CDR1 reads GTSNPN; CDR2 reads SVGIG (reference sequence).

The chain carries TRBV19 and TRBJ1-2; 9 positions agree with TRBD1. This CDR3 is built from 13 residues. With 10 bases clipped from V and 7 bases from J, the junction kept 10 bases outside the gene matches. The germline CDR1 and CDR2 sequences are LNHDA and SQIVND (reference sequence). Here the CDR3 DNA reads TGTGCCACCTCTGACAGGGGGACGGGTGGCTACACCTTC. The encoded protein is CATSDRGTGGYTF.

CDR3 DNA sequence: TGTGCCAGCGACCAAACAACACAGGGGTCCGAGCAGTACTTC. It is translated as CASDQTTQGSEQYF. This chain joins TRBV28 and TRBJ2-7; TRBD1 matches 7 bases. The length of the CDR3 is 14 residues. The V gene end was trimmed by 8 bases and the J gene end by 6 bases; junction bases not matched to a gene: 13. The germline V gene encodes CDR1 MDHEN and CDR2 SYDVKM.

This clone was counted a few times. V gene TRBV28 combines with J gene TRBJ1-3; D remains ambiguous. Trimming pared 3 bases from V and 3 bases from J, leaving 21 bases between. CDR1 MDHEN and CDR2 SYDVKM come from the germline V gene. This CDR3 is built from 18 residues. The CDR3 reads CASSFRTPRGVGGNTIYF. CDR3 coding DNA: TGTGCCAGCAGTTTCCGGACCCCCCGAGGTGTTGGTGGAAACACCATATATTTT.